This record concerns one TCR beta chain sequence. These data originate in a study of blood T cell repertoires in COVID-19. Whole-study context: Samples of COVID-19 (acute and convalescent) were obtained from the United States, Italy and Spain.

Using immunoSEQ multiplex PCR, the repertoire was profiled, and TCRdb retains in-frame clones only, with some absent. The sample yields around 500,000 clones, roughly 90% seen once. After removal of 5 bases from V and 0 bases from J, the junction contained 3 bases not matched to a gene. The germline V gene has CDR1 SGHTA and CDR2 FQGNSA. CDR3 length: 14 residues. Participant ages covered about 18 to 89 years across 24 US areas. This chain joins TRBV7-2 and TRBJ2-5; 7 nucleotides agree with TRBD2. The sequence came from a woman aged 40 to 50 who had recovered from COVID-19. Sequences were obtained from PBMCs or T cells enriched from blood (not recorded which). CDR3 loop: CASSQGLYQETQYF. CDR3 in DNA: TGTGCCAGCAGCCAGGGACTATACCAAGAGACCCAGTACTTC.